This T cell receptor beta chain emerged from a study of CD4+ T cells in melanoma. Study-wide results and limits: CD8+ T cell, macrophage and B cell function reportedly correlated with neoantigen-specific CD4+ T cells. Reportedly, melanoma neoantigen-specific CD4+ T cells showed varied differentiation states.

A word on this clone: Antigen specificity is unknown.

This CDR3 is 15 amino acids long. V gave up 8 bases and J gave up 4 bases, with 18 bases separating them. Germline loops: CDR1 PRHDT, CDR2 FYEKMQ (reference sequence). Sequencing used immunoSEQ multiplex PCR; TCRdb keeps in-frame clones, though not all of them. Altogether around 130,000 clones are present, around 90% being singletons, with the ten largest covering approximately 1.4%. The source is a human donor with melanoma. V usage is TRBV13 and J usage is TRBJ2-1, with a possible D match to TRBD2 (7 bases). The CDR3: CASEEGGRSYNEQFF. As DNA, the CDR3 is TGTGCCAGCGAGGAGGGGGGGCGGTCTTACAATGAGCAGTTCTTC.